Following are 13 T cell receptor beta chains from one sample sequenced in a study of blood T cell repertoires in COVID-19. Generated by immunoSEQ multiplex PCR, the TCRdb table keeps only in-frame clones and is missing some. Of 120,000 or so clones in the sample, 65% to 85% were seen once. Sequenced input: PBMCs or T cells enriched from blood (not recorded which). The receptors were gathered from a young woman who had recovered from COVID-19.

This chain connects TRBV6-5 to TRBJ1-1, with TRBD1 as a possible D gene (5 bases). Trimming took 2 bases from V and 5 from J, leaving 15 bases between them. The CDR3 contains 15 residues. CDR1 is MNHEY and CDR2 is SVGAGI in the germline V gene. The CDR3 is CASSYNWGPGTEAFF. The CDR3 coding sequence is TGTGCCAGCAGTTACAACTGGGGCCCTGGGACTGAAGCTTTCTTT.

CDR3 DNA sequence: TGTGCCAGCTCACCACCGGAGGCAGGGGCGCAAGAGACCCAGTACTTC. Translating it yields CASSPPEAGAQETQYF. The chain recombines TRBV18 with TRBJ2-5; maybe TRBD1 (6 bases). The V end lost 0 bases, the J end lost 2 bases, and 13 bases lay between the germline ends. Per the germline V gene, CDR1 is KGHSH and CDR2 is LQKENI. The CDR3 loop spans 16 amino acids.

This rearrangement joins TRBV5-1 to TRBJ2-3; D is perhaps TRBD2 (6 bases). The V gene lost 2 bases and the J gene lost 2 bases, with 15 bases spanning the gap. This CDR3 is 16 amino acids long. Germline V gene lookup returns CDR1 SGHRS and CDR2 YFSETQ. In DNA, the CDR3 is TGCGCCAGCAGCTTTGGATACCTAGCGAACACAGATACGCAGTATTTT. Protein product: CASSFGYLANTDTQYF.

V and J are TRBV28 and TRBJ1-1; D unclear. Per the germline V gene, CDR1 is MDHEN and CDR2 is SYDVKM. CDR3 length equals 16 residues. Between the trimmed V and J ends, which lost 5 bases and 1 base, there was a span of 17 bases. The CDR3 region has the DNA TGTGCCAGCAGTCCTCCATATGGGCGACCGAACACTGAAGCTTTCTTT. It yields the protein CASSPPYGRPNTEAFF.

This clone was seen once. The chain combines TRBV3-1 (or the pseudogene TRBV3-2) with TRBJ2-7, with TRBD2 matching over 8 bases. Looked up from germline, CDR1 is LGHDT and CDR2 is YNNKEL (reference sequence). The junction had 4 bases not matched to a gene; V was cut back by 4 bases and J by 2 bases. This CDR3 comprises 14 residues. The DNA of the CDR3 is TGTGCCAGCAGCCGTAGCGGGAACCCCTACGAGCAGTACTTC. It encodes CASSRSGNPYEQYF.

This chain uses TRBV28 with TRBJ2-3; 7 bases are a match to TRBD2. CDR1 and CDR2 from the germline V gene are MDHEN and SYDVKM. Trimming at V came to 7 bases and at J to 4 bases, leaving 17 bases not matched to a gene. CDR3 size: 17 residues. The chain's CDR3 is CASTSSGSPLGADTQYF. The CDR3 DNA reads as TGTGCCAGCACATCTAGCGGAAGCCCTTTAGGGGCAGATACGCAGTATTTT.

This clone was recorded once. The chain recombines TRBV5-1 with TRBJ2-2; 9 bases fit TRBD2. The length of the CDR3 is 17 residues. V was clipped by 0 bases and J by 7 bases; unmatched bases: 10. The germline V gene encodes CDR1 SGHRS and CDR2 YFSETQ. CDR3: CASSLGVSGSANGELFF. The CDR3 DNA reads TGCGCCAGCAGCTTGGGTGTTAGCGGGAGCGCGAACGGGGAGCTGTTTTTT.

V and J are TRBV30 and TRBJ2-7, with 8 bases identical to TRBD2. The J segment lost 3 bases and the V segment lost 2 bases, leaving 9 bases of the junction unmatched. Germline lookup yields CDR1 GTSNPN and CDR2 SVGIG (reference sequence). This CDR3 is 15 amino acids long. CDR3 sequence reads: CAWSLGSGTFYEQYF. CDR3 nucleotides: TGTGCCTGGAGTCTCGGTAGCGGGACCTTCTACGAGCAGTACTTC.

V usage is TRBV5-4 and J usage is TRBJ1-4, with 7 bases identical to TRBD1. V lost 4 bases, J lost 4 bases, and 10 bases stayed unmatched. CDR3 length: 16 residues. CDR1 is SGHNT and CDR2 is YYREEE in the germline V gene (reference sequence). CDR3 in amino acids: CASSPGGQGGNEKLFF. The CDR3, as DNA: TGTGCCAGCAGCCCGGGTGGGCAGGGGGGTAATGAAAAACTGTTTTTT.

The rearrangement links TRBV11-2 to TRBJ1-4; 7 bases match TRBD1. V dropped 5 bases and J dropped 3; count of bases not matched to a gene: 3. This CDR3 spans 14 amino acids. Germline V CDR1 and CDR2: SGHAT, FQNNGV. The CDR3 reads CASSLTGANEKLFF. For the CDR3, the DNA is TGTGCCAGCAGCCTTACAGGGGCTAATGAAAAACTGTTTTTT. Using reference TRBV11-2 and TRBJ1-4 for the parts outside the CDR3, the full variable domain is EAGVAQSPRYKIIEKRQSVAFWCNPISGHATLYWYQQILGQGPKLLIQFQNNGVVDDSQLPKDRFSAERLKGVDSTLKIQPAKLEDSAVYLCASSLTGANEKLFFGSGTQLSVL.

V gene TRBV4-3 combines with J gene TRBJ2-7; 11 bases agree with TRBD1. CDR1 LGHNA and CDR2 YSLEER come from the germline V gene. This CDR3 has 15 amino acids. V lost 4 bases to trimming and J lost 3 bases; unmatched junction nucleotides: 5. CDR3 sequence: CASSLSGTGGYEQYF. The DNA for the CDR3 is TGCGCCAGCAGCCTCTCCGGGACAGGGGGCTACGAGCAGTACTTC.

The chain carries TRBV12-5 and TRBJ1-2, with D possibly matching TRBD1 (6 bases). Germline loops: CDR1 LGHNT, CDR2 FRNRAP. The germline V and J ends were trimmed by 6 bases and 6 bases, with 17 bases remaining between them. This CDR3 is built from 14 residues. Here the CDR3 reads CASGETTGRHGYTF. In DNA form, the CDR3 reads TGTGCTAGTGGCGAAACTACAGGGCGGCATGGCTACACCTTC.

This sequence joins TRBV5-4 and TRBJ2-3; 8 bases map to TRBD1. The CDR3 totals 14 residues. Trimming cost V 4 bases and J 3 bases; bases outside gene matches: 4. Germline V gene lookup returns CDR1 SGHNT and CDR2 YYREEE (reference sequence). CDR3 nucleotides: TGTGCCAGCAGCCCTCGACAGGGGACAGATACGCAGTATTTT. Translated, it gives CASSPRQGTDTQYF.